Shown below are 32 T cell receptor beta chains from a single sample sequenced in a study of blood T cell repertoires in COVID-19. The assay was immunoSEQ multiplex PCR, and TCRdb's table has in-frame clones only and misses some. The sample includes some 300,000 clones, roughly 87% of them seen just once. Sequencing was carried out using PBMCs or T cells enriched from blood (not recorded which). The receptors derive from a woman aged 25 to 39 who had recovered from COVID-19.

The chain joins TRBV4-1 to TRBJ1-1, with D possibly TRBD1 on 5 matching bases. The V gene lost 0 bases and the J gene lost 5 bases, with 13 bases spanning the gap. CDR3 length equals 15 residues. The V gene's germline CDR1 is MGHRA and CDR2 YSYEKL. The CDR3 here is CASSQETLQVTEAFF. CDR3 coding DNA: TGCGCCAGCAGCCAAGAAACTCTACAGGTAACTGAAGCTTTCTTT.

V usage is TRBV18 and J usage is TRBJ2-2; tentatively, D is TRBD1 (6 bases). The germline V gene encodes CDR1 KGHSH and CDR2 LQKENI. The CDR3 totals 15 residues. Trimming took 4 bases from V and 1 from J, leaving 10 bases between them. The CDR3: CASSRSGQNTGELFF. The CDR3 DNA follows: TGTGCCAGCTCACGGTCGGGACAGAACACCGGGGAGCTGTTTTTT.

In its sample, this clone was seen once. The chain carries TRBV4-1 and TRBJ2-7; 11 positions agree with TRBD2. The V and J ends lost 2 bases and 0 bases, in that order; junction bases with no gene match: 3. The CDR3 consists of 16 residues. CDR1 is MGHRA, CDR2 YSYEKL, per germline. CDR3 sequence reads: CASSQIAGGSSYEQYF. DNA of the CDR3: TGCGCCAGCAGCCAAATAGCGGGGGGGAGCTCCTACGAGCAGTACTTC.

This clone showed up just once. The chain recombines TRBV23-1 with TRBJ1-6, with TRBD1 as a possible D gene (5 bases). TRBV23-1 is an ORF, and what it does is uncertain. This CDR3 region has 14 residues. The V end lost 6 bases, the J end lost 6 bases, and 12 bases lay between the germline ends. DNA for the CDR3: TGCGCCAGCAGGAGTCGGGGGTTTAATTCACCCCTCCACTTT. It codes for CASRSRGFNSPLHF.

This clone was observed once. The chain joins TRBV10-3 to TRBJ2-7; TRBD1 matches 7 bases. J lost 0 bases, V lost 0 bases, and 5 bases had no gene match. From germline, CDR1 is ENHRY and CDR2 SYGVKD. The CDR3 is 16 amino acids. As DNA, the CDR3 is TGTGCCATCAGTGAGTCCGGGACAGCCTACTCCTACGAGCAGTACTTC. This translates into CAISESGTAYSYEQYF.

The genes are TRBV29-1 and TRBJ1-2; D is unclear. V lost 5 bases to trimming and J lost 1 base, with 11 bases between them. The length of the CDR3 is 13 residues. Germline CDR1 is SQVTM and CDR2 is ANQGSEA. As DNA, the CDR3 is TGCAGCGTTCAGGTCACTTATAACTATGGCTACACCTTC. This gives the protein CSVQVTYNYGYTF.

The CDR3 region is CASSPGRGYEQYF. As DNA, the CDR3 is TGTGCCAGCAGTCCCGGCAGGGGGTACGAGCAGTACTTC. V is TRBV27 and J is TRBJ2-7; 7 bases fit TRBD1. V dropped 5 bases and J dropped 4; count of bases not matched to a gene: 5. Germline loops: CDR1 MNHEY, CDR2 SMNVEV (reference sequence). The CDR3 consists of 13 residues.

The chain has TRBV19 and TRBJ1-5; D gene ambiguous. The CDR3 loop spans 15 amino acids. The V gene lost 4 bases and the J gene lost 5 bases, with 15 bases spanning the gap. CDR1 is LNHDA and CDR2 is SQIVND in the germline V gene (reference sequence). CDR3 region: CASSTFLGPYQPQHF. The CDR3 DNA sequence: TGTGCCAGTAGTACCTTTTTGGGCCCTTATCAGCCCCAGCATTTT.

V gene TRBV5-8 combines with J gene TRBJ2-5, with D maybe TRBD1 (6 bases). The CDR3 has 14 residues. The germline V gene has CDR1 SGHTS and CDR2 YDEGEE. V lost 1 base and J 5 bases, leaving 12 bases between the germline ends. Here the CDR3 reads CASSLPGAGETQYF. The CDR3 DNA reads TGTGCCAGCAGCTTGCCAGGGGCTGGGGAGACCCAGTACTTC.

The J gene is TRBJ2-3, the V gene TRBV28; D is uncertain. This CDR3 is 13 amino acids long. V was clipped by 7 bases and J by 0 bases, with 8 bases between them. Looked up from germline, CDR1 is MDHEN and CDR2 is SYDVKM. The CDR3 DNA reads as TGTGCCAGCATTACCACTAGCACAGATACGCAGTATTTT. Amino acids: CASITTSTDTQYF.

The chain links TRBV5-1 to TRBJ2-1; TRBD2 agrees at 16 bases. This CDR3 comprises 16 residues. The junction had 8 bases not matched to a gene; V was cut back by 4 bases and J by 10 bases. From germline, CDR1 is SGHRS and CDR2 YFSETQ. DNA of the CDR3: TGCGCCAGCAGCCGGGACGGGACTAGCGGGGGGGCAGAGCAGTTCTTC. Residues: CASSRDGTSGGAEQFF.

This chain connects TRBV24-1 to TRBJ1-2; 7 bases agree with TRBD1. Germline lookup yields CDR1 KGHDR and CDR2 SFDVKD. V was pared by 5 bases and J by 3 bases, with 8 bases of the junction left unmatched. This CDR3 is built from 15 residues. The CDR3 loop is CATSARDRGDYGYTF. DNA for the CDR3: TGTGCCACCAGTGCCCGGGACAGAGGAGACTATGGCTACACCTTC.

The J gene is TRBJ2-7, the V gene TRBV5-5; D is possibly TRBD1 (6 bases). Germline CDR1 is SGHKS and CDR2 is YYEKEE (reference sequence). CDR3 length equals 15 residues. V lost 4 bases and J lost 3, with 17 bases in between. The CDR3, as DNA: TGTGCCAGCAGCGGGGCACAGGGTCCATACTACGAGCAGTACTTC. Its protein product is CASSGAQGPYYEQYF.

This clone was counted only a few times. V is TRBV7-2 and J is TRBJ2-7; the match to TRBD1 covers 8 bases. The CDR3 runs 14 residues. Germline assignment: CDR1 SGHTA and CDR2 FQGNSA. J lost 4 bases, V lost 4 bases, and 6 bases had no gene match. CDR3 residues: CASSSRTGLYEQYF. CDR3 sequence (DNA): TGTGCCAGCAGCTCACGGACAGGGTTGTACGAGCAGTACTTC.

CDR3: CASRWRQGNEKLFF. The DNA of the CDR3 is TGTGCCAGCAGGTGGAGACAGGGTAATGAAAAACTGTTTTTT. The V gene is TRBV5-6, the J gene TRBJ1-4; 7 bases match TRBD1. V trimming: 5 bases; J trimming: 4 bases; junction bases outside the gene matches: 5. The CDR3 loop spans 14 amino acids. Germline CDR1 and CDR2: SGHDT and YYEEEE.

CDR3 sequence (DNA): TGTGCCAGCAGCCCTAGCGGGGGGGGTTTGGAGACCCAGTACTTC. Amino acids: CASSPSGGGLETQYF. The V gene is TRBV9, the J gene TRBJ2-5; 12 bases are a match to TRBD2. Per the germline V gene, CDR1 is SGDLS and CDR2 is YYNGEE. Trimming took 4 bases from V and 5 from J; bases not matched to a gene: 6. This CDR3 is 15 amino acids long.

The V and J genes are TRBV6-9 and TRBJ1-4, with 8 bases fitting TRBD1. Germline values: CDR1 MNHGY, CDR2 SVAAGI. The junction had 3 bases not matched to a gene; V was cut back by 7 bases and J by 2 bases. This CDR3 spans 14 amino acids. CDR3: CASNRTGTNEKLFF. For the CDR3, the DNA is TGTGCCAGCAATCGGACAGGGACTAATGAAAAACTGTTTTTT.

Only one count was recorded for this clone. The chain links TRBV5-1 to TRBJ1-2; 7 bases are shared with TRBD1. The CDR3 covers 14 residues. Germline V gene data show CDR1 as SGHRS and CDR2 as YFSETQ. V trimming: 5 bases; J trimming: 2 bases; junction bases outside the gene matches: 6. Here the CDR3 reads CASRRPGQNYGYTF. In nucleotides, the CDR3 is TGCGCCAGCAGGCGCCCGGGACAGAACTATGGCTACACCTTC.

This clone is a singleton in its sample. The chain uses TRBV3-1 (or the pseudogene TRBV3-2) and TRBJ1-2, with TRBD1 matching 7 bases. CDR1 LGHDT and CDR2 YNNKEL come from the germline V gene (reference sequence). The trim removed 4 bases at V and 7 bases at J, leaving 3 bases unmatched. The CDR3 has 12 residues. CDR3 region: CASSLQGGGYTF. DNA of the CDR3: TGTGCCAGCAGCCTTCAGGGGGGTGGCTACACCTTC.

The V and J genes are TRBV28 and TRBJ1-6; 7 bases line up with TRBD1. This CDR3 spans 12 amino acids. V gave up 5 bases and J gave up 19 bases; unmatched junction bases: 11. Per the germline V gene, CDR1 is MDHEN and CDR2 is SYDVKM. CDR3 sequence reads: CASSTPTGYEHF. The CDR3, as DNA: TGTGCCAGCAGTACACCGACAGGGTACGAACACTTT.

In its sample, this clone was seen a few times. The chain links TRBV7-9 to TRBJ2-5; 9 positions agree with TRBD2. Trimming took 0 bases from V and 0 from J; bases not matched to a gene: 2. The CDR3 totals 16 residues. Germline-derived CDR1 and CDR2 are SEHNR and FQNEAQ (reference sequence). The CDR3, as DNA: TGTGCCAGCAGCTTAGCTTTAGCGGGGGACCAAGAGACCCAGTACTTC. Its protein product is CASSLALAGDQETQYF.

The genes are TRBV2 and TRBJ2-7; 10 nucleotides match TRBD1. With V trimmed by 5 bases and J by 5 bases, 9 bases remained unmatched. Looked up from germline, CDR1 is SNHLY and CDR2 is FYNNEI. This CDR3 has 15 residues. CDR3 region: CASSPRTGGGDEQYF. The DNA of the CDR3 is TGTGCCAGCAGTCCCCGGACAGGGGGGGGAGACGAGCAGTACTTC. Full variable domain (missing parts from reference TRBV2 and TRBJ2-7): EPEVTQTPSHQVTQMGQEVILRCVPISNHLYFYWYRQILGQKVEFLVSFYNNEISEKSEIFDDQFSVERPDGSNFTLKIRSTKLEDSAMYFCASSPRTGGGDEQYFGPGTRLTVT.

This clone was seen only once. The chain carries TRBV15 and TRBJ2-1, with D unclear. The CDR3 extends over 13 amino acids. CDR1 LNHNV and CDR2 YYDKDF come from the germline V gene (reference sequence). The V gene lost 0 bases and the J gene lost 15 bases, with 15 bases spanning the gap. The CDR3 bases are TGTGCCACCAGCAGAGACGGGTTTGGTGTTCGGTTCTTC. It encodes CATSRDGFGVRFF.

The rearrangement joins TRBV15 to TRBJ2-2, with 7 bases matching TRBD1. Germline V gives CDR1 LNHNV, CDR2 YYDKDF (reference sequence). This CDR3 has 16 residues. V shed 4 bases, J shed 6 bases, and the junction held 11 bases outside the gene matches. The CDR3, as DNA: TGTGCCACCAGCACCGGACAGGCGGAGCAAGCCGGGGAGCTGTTTTTT. It yields the protein CATSTGQAEQAGELFF.

This chain joins TRBV11-2 and TRBJ2-7; 10 bases map to TRBD1. The V and J ends lost 1 base and 2 bases, in that order; junction bases with no gene match: 2. The CDR3 covers 15 residues. Germline V gives CDR1 SGHAT, CDR2 FQNNGV. This chain's CDR3 is CASSLGDRGAYEQYF. Here the CDR3 DNA reads TGTGCCAGCAGCTTAGGGGACAGGGGCGCCTACGAGCAGTACTTC.

The genes are TRBV6-1 and TRBJ1-1, with D uncertain. The V gene's germline CDR1 is MNHNS and CDR2 SASEGT. CDR3 length: 16 amino acids. V was shortened by 2 bases and J by 2 bases, with 15 bases between the two germline ends. In DNA, the CDR3 is TGTGCCAGCAGTGAATTGCCACTGCCCCTTAACACTGAAGCTTTCTTT. This gives the protein CASSELPLPLNTEAFF.

This rearrangement joins TRBV19 to TRBJ2-7, with 9 bases lining up with TRBD1. V lost 4 bases and J lost 3; bases outside the gene matches: 1. This CDR3 region has 13 residues. CDR1 LNHDA and CDR2 SQIVND come from the germline V gene (reference sequence). The CDR3 spells CASSTGQGYEQYF. Here the CDR3 DNA reads TGTGCCAGTAGTACGGGACAGGGCTACGAGCAGTACTTC.

The J gene is TRBJ1-4, the V gene TRBV28; possible D gene TRBD1, 6 bases. The CDR3 runs to 15 residues. Germline CDR1 reads MDHEN; CDR2 reads SYDVKM. V dropped 6 bases and J dropped 4 bases, with 15 bases sitting between them. The CDR3 DNA follows: TGTGCCAGCAGCCCCGGGGGGGCAGGTAATGAAAAACTGTTTTTT. Protein sequence: CASSPGGAGNEKLFF.

The V gene is TRBV11-1, the J gene TRBJ2-7, with 10 nucleotides matching TRBD1. The V gene's germline CDR1 is SGHAT and CDR2 FQDESV (reference sequence). The CDR3 sequence is 15 residues long. With V trimmed by 8 bases and J by 1 base, 8 bases remained unmatched. This chain's CDR3 is CASGPRQGASYEQYF. For the CDR3, the DNA is TGTGCCAGCGGGCCCCGACAGGGGGCATCCTACGAGCAGTACTTC.

The chain couples TRBV25-1 to TRBJ1-2; possible D gene TRBD1, 5 bases. CDR1 MGHDK and CDR2 SYGVNS come from the germline V gene. The CDR3 has 12 amino acids. Trimming shortened V by 4 bases and J by 7 bases, and 10 bases separated the two germline ends. CDR3: CASSVGASGYTF. The CDR3 DNA reads as TGTGCCAGCAGTGTTGGGGCCTCTGGCTACACCTTC.

The chain carries TRBV20-1 and TRBJ2-7; a possible D gene is TRBD1 (5 bases). The germline CDR1 and CDR2 sequences are DFQATT and SNEGSKA (reference sequence). Trimming cost V 2 bases and J 5 bases, with 7 bases left between them. The length of the CDR3 is 11 residues. CDR3 sequence: CSARQGNEQYF. In DNA, the CDR3 is TGCAGTGCTAGACAGGGCAACGAGCAGTACTTC.

The V call is TRBV7-8, the J call TRBJ1-4; 10 bases match TRBD1. The V segment lost 9 bases and the J segment 5 bases; nucleotides outside the gene matches: 3. The length of the CDR3 is 13 residues. Germline V gene sequence: CDR1 SGHVS, CDR2 FQNEAQ. The CDR3 DNA follows: TGTGCCAGTAGGGGACAGGGGAATGAAAAACTGTTTTTT. This translates into CASRGQGNEKLFF.